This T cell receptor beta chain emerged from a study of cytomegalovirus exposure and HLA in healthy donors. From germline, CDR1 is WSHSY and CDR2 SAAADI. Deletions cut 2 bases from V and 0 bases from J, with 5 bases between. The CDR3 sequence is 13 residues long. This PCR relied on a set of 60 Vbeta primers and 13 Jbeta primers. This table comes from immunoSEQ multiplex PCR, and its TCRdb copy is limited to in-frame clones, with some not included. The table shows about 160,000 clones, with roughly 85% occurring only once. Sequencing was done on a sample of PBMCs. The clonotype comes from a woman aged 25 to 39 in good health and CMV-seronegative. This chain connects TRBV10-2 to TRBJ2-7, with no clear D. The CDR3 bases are TGCGCCAGCAGTGAGCTAGGCTCCTACGAGCAGTACTTC. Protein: CASSELGSYEQYF.